This T cell receptor beta chain was identified during a study of cytomegalovirus exposure and HLA in healthy donors. This clone was counted once. The antigen remains undetermined. This CDR3 is 15 amino acids long. Germline V gene data show CDR1 as WSHSY and CDR2 as SAAADI. J gave up 7 bases and V 4 bases, and 8 bases lay outside the gene matches. General observations from the study: Despite most TCR sequences being rare, some public TCRs occurred in many donors. Listed as cytomegalovirus-associated were 150 to 200 TCR beta chains.

TCRdb keeps only in-frame clones here, not all; method: immunoSEQ multiplex PCR. The sample includes over 250,000 clones, approximately 83% of them seen just once. This sequence was found in a young woman in good health and CMV-seronegative. The chain combines TRBV10-2 with TRBJ2-7, with TRBD1 identical over 12 bases. Input material: PBMCs. The CDR3 region is CASSAPGQGAGEQYF. CDR3 DNA: TGCGCCAGCAGTGCCCCGGGACAGGGGGCAGGAGAGCAGTACTTC.